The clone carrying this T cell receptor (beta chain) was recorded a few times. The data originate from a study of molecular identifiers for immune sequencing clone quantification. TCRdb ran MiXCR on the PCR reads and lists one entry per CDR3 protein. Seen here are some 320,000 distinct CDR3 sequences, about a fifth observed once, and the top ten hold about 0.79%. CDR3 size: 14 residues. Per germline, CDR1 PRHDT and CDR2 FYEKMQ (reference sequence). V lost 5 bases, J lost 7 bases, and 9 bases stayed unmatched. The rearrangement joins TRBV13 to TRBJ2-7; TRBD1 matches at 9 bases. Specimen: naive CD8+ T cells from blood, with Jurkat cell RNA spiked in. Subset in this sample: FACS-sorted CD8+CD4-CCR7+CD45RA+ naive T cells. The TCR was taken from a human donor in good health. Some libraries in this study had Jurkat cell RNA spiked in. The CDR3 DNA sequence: TGTGCCAGCAGCCCAGGACAGGGGACGGGGGAGCAGTACTTC. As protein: CASSPGQGTGEQYF.